A selection of T cell receptor beta chains follows, all from one sample in a study of cytomegalovirus exposure and HLA in healthy donors. TCRdb keeps only in-frame clones here, not all; method: immunoSEQ multiplex PCR. Found here are about 190,000 clones, about 86% of them singletons; the top ten hold around 2.8%. Sequenced sample: PBMCs. The source is a woman aged 18-29 years in good health and CMV-seropositive. Each CDR3 is given without its conserved first and last residue. Fields, in order: V gene, CDR3 protein.

v_call: TRBV5-1; cdr3_aa: ASSLAPRSGGSYEQY
v_call: TRBV19; cdr3_aa: ASSKGQTAYGYT
v_call: TRBV5-1; cdr3_aa: ASSLDRGTDTQY
v_call: TRBV7-2; cdr3_aa: ASTRFLAGGQGEQF
v_call: TRBV6-5; cdr3_aa: ASSYKGHYEQY
v_call: TRBV7-3; cdr3_aa: ASSQQGGNTEAF
v_call: TRBV6-1; cdr3_aa: ASSWDRASNQPQH
v_call: TRBV5-4; cdr3_aa: ASSLWVGATDTQY
v_call: TRBV4-2; cdr3_aa: ASSQDPGLAGNIQY
v_call: TRBV5-8; cdr3_aa: ASSDGPRVETQY
v_call: TRBV27; cdr3_aa: ASRGPNTGELF
v_call: TRBV15; cdr3_aa: ATSRGGGGTNSPLH
v_call: TRBV2; cdr3_aa: ASSEGQIGEQF
v_call: TRBV6-6; cdr3_aa: ASLPPGDQPQH
v_call: TRBV2; cdr3_aa: ASSESSGNYEQY
v_call: TRBV7-3; cdr3_aa: ASSLNHPQPQY